This TCR beta chain was sequenced during a study of graft-versus-host responses after intestinal transplantation. Across the study: Uniformly, recipients were administered anti-thymocyte globulin induction with subsequent tacrolimus and steroids for approximately three years. General observations from the study: Circulating GvH clone levels at their peak were associated with HvG declines (early post-transplant).

Generated by immunoSEQ multiplex PCR, the TCRdb table keeps only in-frame clones and is missing some. The sample yields around 130,000 clones, approximately 94% seen once. Notes on this clone: The antigen remains unidentified.

The CDR3 spans 13 residues. V was clipped by 1 base and J by 3 bases, with 10 bases between them. Germline CDR1 reads GTSNPN; CDR2 reads SVGIG (reference sequence). Sequencing used unstimulated CD4+ T cells sorted from spleen or lymph node cells, obtained before intestinal transplant. The origin of this receptor is a human donor who received an intestinal transplant. The rearrangement joins TRBV30 to TRBJ2-7, with a weak D call TRBD1 (6 bases). The CDR3 bases are TGTGCCTGGAGTGGGGGCAGGGGCTACGAGCAGTACTTC. Protein sequence: CAWSGGRGYEQYF. The full variable domain, rest sourced from reference TRBV30 and TRBJ2-7, is SQTIHQWPATLVQPVGSPLSLECTVEGTSNPNLYWYRQAAGRGLQLLFYSVGIGQISSEVPQNLSASRPQDRQFILSSKKLLLSDSGFYLCAWSGGRGYEQYFGPGTRLTVT.